This T cell receptor (beta chain) was sequenced for a study of post-analysis software for immune sequencing data. Study-wide results and limits: Five or six TRBV segments, TRBV5-6, TRBV5-1 and TRBV20-1 among them, were found more frequent in patients than controls.

The sample holds a few counts of this clonotype. Its specificity is not known. This CDR3 region has 14 residues. The germline V gene encodes CDR1 MDHEN and CDR2 SYDVKM. Trimming shortened V by 4 bases and J by 4 bases, and 11 bases separated the two germline ends. The TCR beta cDNA libraries carried unique molecular identifiers. Each sample of roughly 0.95 to 10 million input T cells yielded 500,000 or so cDNA molecules, so each molecule approximated one T cell. MiXCR, applied by TCRdb to the PCR reads, yields one record per CDR3 protein. Of about 460,000 distinct CDR3 sequences in the sample, around 40% were seen once.

The receptor's source is a girl under 18 with multiple sclerosis. The chain combines TRBV28 with TRBJ2-1, with D perhaps matching TRBD2 (5 bases). The sequenced sample was blood. The CDR3 DNA reads TGTGCCAGCAGTTCCAGGACGGGGTACAATGAGCAGTTCTTC. Translation: CASSSRTGYNEQFF.